The rows below give T cell receptor beta chains drawn from one sample of a study of patients and donors after allogeneic stem cell transplantation. One entry per CDR3 protein results from TCRdb running MiXCR on the RT-PCR reads. Of 40,000 to 45,000 distinct CDR3 sequences in the sample, more than 30% were seen once. Sequenced material: blood, either unsorted or a sorted T cell fraction (not recorded which). The receptor source for this set is a human donor who was either an allogeneic HSCT recipient or a stem cell or donor lymphocyte infusion donor (not recorded which). It is not recorded whose cells these are; they may come from a transplant donor. The CDR3 runs from the conserved cysteine through the conserved F or W. A D gene is named only where the DNA matches it firmly. For some rows the clone size is stated as once, few or many, or as a class when expanded; others skip it.

d_call: TRBD1; v_call: TRBV6-5; clone_size: many; j_call: TRBJ1-6; cdr3_nt: TGTGCCAGCAGTTACACCGACAGGGCGGTTTCACCCCTCCACTTT; cdr3_aa: CASSYTDRAVSPLHF
d_call: .; v_call: TRBV21-1; clone_size: .; j_call: TRBJ1-1; cdr3_nt: TGTGCCAGCAGCCCCTCGAAGGGAGGGACTGAAGCTTTCTTT; cdr3_aa: CASSPSKGGTEAFF
d_call: .; v_call: TRBV27; clone_size: .; j_call: TRBJ2-7; cdr3_nt: TGTGCCAGCAGTTTCTCGGGGAGCTCCTACGAGCAGTACTTC; cdr3_aa: CASSFSGSSYEQYF
d_call: .; v_call: TRBV24-1; clone_size: .; j_call: TRBJ2-3; cdr3_nt: TGTGCCACCAGTGAAAACAGGTTCACAGATACGCAGTATTTT; cdr3_aa: CATSENRFTDTQYF
d_call: .; v_call: TRBV12-3/TRBV12-4; clone_size: .; j_call: TRBJ2-7; cdr3_nt: TGTGCCAGCAGTATGTCCTACGAGCAGTACTTC; cdr3_aa: CASSMSYEQYF
d_call: TRBD1; v_call: TRBV3-1; clone_size: .; j_call: TRBJ2-5; cdr3_nt: TGTGCCAGCAGCCAGTTATTGCCGGGACAGGGGTACCAAGAGACCCAGTACTTC; cdr3_aa: CASSQLLPGQGYQETQYF
d_call: .; v_call: TRBV28; clone_size: .; j_call: TRBJ2-2; cdr3_nt: TGTGCCAGCAGTTTACCCGGTCAGGGGAGCACCGGGGAGCTGTTTTTT; cdr3_aa: CASSLPGQGSTGELFF
d_call: TRBD2; v_call: TRBV7-9; clone_size: .; j_call: TRBJ2-1; cdr3_nt: TGTGCCAGCAGCTTGACTAGCGGGAGTTTGGAATCATCCAGCGAGCAGTTCTTC; cdr3_aa: CASSLTSGSLESSSEQFF
d_call: .; v_call: TRBV2; clone_size: few; j_call: TRBJ1-4; cdr3_nt: TGTGCCAGCAGCGGACCGGTGAATGAAAAACTGTTTTTT; cdr3_aa: CASSGPVNEKLFF
d_call: TRBD1; v_call: TRBV30; clone_size: .; j_call: TRBJ2-1; cdr3_nt: TGTGCCTCGGTCCGGGACAGGGGGTCGCATGAGCAGTTCTTC; cdr3_aa: CASVRDRGSHEQFF
d_call: TRBD1; v_call: TRBV6-6; clone_size: many; j_call: TRBJ2-2; cdr3_nt: TGTGCCAGCAGGTCCGGGACAGGGAACACCGGGGAGCTGTTTTTT; cdr3_aa: CASRSGTGNTGELFF
d_call: .; v_call: TRBV4-3; clone_size: few; j_call: TRBJ1-2; cdr3_nt: TGCGCCAGCAGCCAAGTGGGGAACTATGGCTACACCTTC; cdr3_aa: CASSQVGNYGYTF
d_call: TRBD1; v_call: TRBV5-6; clone_size: .; j_call: TRBJ1-5; cdr3_nt: TGTGCCAGCAGCCGGGGACAGGCCAATCAGCCCCAGCATTTT; cdr3_aa: CASSRGQANQPQHF
d_call: TRBD2; v_call: TRBV10-3; clone_size: few; j_call: TRBJ2-1; cdr3_nt: TGTGCCATCAACGGACTAGCGGGTCGGAATGAGCAGTTCTTC; cdr3_aa: CAINGLAGRNEQFF
d_call: .; v_call: TRBV9; clone_size: few; j_call: TRBJ1-1; cdr3_nt: TGTGCCAGCAGCGTAGGGAGTCTGAATGAAGCTTTCTTT; cdr3_aa: CASSVGSLNEAFF
d_call: .; v_call: TRBV9; clone_size: .; j_call: TRBJ1-5; cdr3_nt: TGTGCCAGCAGCGTACGTGGCAGCCCCAATCAGCCCCAGCATTTT; cdr3_aa: CASSVRGSPNQPQHF